This T cell receptor (beta chain) was identified in a study of blood T cell repertoires in COVID-19. Study information: Sites in the United States, Italy and Spain provided acute and convalescent COVID-19 samples.

The CDR3 has 16 amino acids. Germline CDR1 MNHEY, CDR2 SMNVEV (reference sequence). V was shortened by 6 bases and J by 3 bases, with 21 bases between the two germline ends. The repertoire was sequenced with immunoSEQ multiplex PCR; TCRdb's copy has only in-frame clones and lacks some. Of around 200,000 clones in the sample, around 85% were seen once. The sequenced sample consisted of peripheral blood. This sequence joins TRBV27 and TRBJ2-7; weak D call: TRBD2 (6 bases). This receptor was obtained from a human donor in a cohort sampled during active COVID-19. The CDR3 DNA reads TGTGCCAGCAGCCGTTCGTGGAGGGGAGATCGCTACGAGCAGTACTTC. Translation: CASSRSWRGDRYEQYF.